These 12 T cell receptor beta chains were sequenced from one sample in a study of cytotoxic CD8 clonotypes in ibrutinib-treated CLL. Assay: immunoSEQ multiplex PCR; the TCRdb copy retains only in-frame clones and omits some. This sample yields roughly 220,000 clones, of which nearly 80% are seen a single time; approximately 10% belongs to the top ten. The source material was PBMCs, sampled after 12 months of ibrutinib treatment. Receptors originate from a human donor with chronic lymphocytic leukemia.

The chain combines TRBV4-2 with TRBJ2-7; the match to TRBD2 covers 10 bases. The CDR3 is 16 residues long. Germline V gene sequence: CDR1 LGHNA, CDR2 YNFKEQ. V lost 0 bases, J lost 3 bases, and 5 bases stayed unmatched. CDR3 bases: TGTGCCAGCAGCCAAGAGGGGCTAGCGGGGGACTACGAGCAGTACTTC. It encodes CASSQEGLAGDYEQYF.

This chain uses TRBV29-1 with TRBJ2-3; the D gene is possibly TRBD1 (6 bases). The CDR3 totals 15 residues. Germline V gene lookup returns CDR1 SQVTM and CDR2 ANQGSEA. Trimming pared 2 bases from V and 1 base from J, leaving 13 bases between. CDR3 amino acids: CSVERVAGGTDTQYF. The CDR3 DNA follows: TGCAGCGTTGAACGGGTGGCAGGGGGCACAGATACGCAGTATTTT.

The chain uses TRBV28 and TRBJ2-7, with D hard to call. The CDR3 is 13 amino acids. Germline V lookup: CDR1 MDHEN, CDR2 SYDVKM. V lost 6 bases to trimming and J lost 1 base, with 10 bases between them. The CDR3 region is CASRYGPSYEQYF. The CDR3 bases are TGTGCCAGCAGATACGGACCGTCCTACGAGCAGTACTTC.

This clone has more than one count but fewer than ten. This sequence joins TRBV25-1 and TRBJ2-3; D is perhaps TRBD1 (5 bases). Germline CDR1 reads MGHDK; CDR2 reads SYGVNS. Trimming removed 4 bases from V and 0 bases from J, with 14 bases in between. This CDR3 spans 16 amino acids. DNA of the CDR3: TGTGCCAGCAGTGCAGGGCAGAGTACTAGCACAGATACGCAGTATTTT. Translated: CASSAGQSTSTDTQYF.

V is TRBV30 and J is TRBJ2-6; D is unresolved. The germline V gene has CDR1 GTSNPN and CDR2 SVGIG (reference sequence). V was trimmed by 0 bases and J by 3 bases, leaving 9 bases between them. The CDR3 runs to 15 residues. In DNA form, the CDR3 reads TGTGCCTGGAGTGTGTCCGAGCTTGGGGCCAACGTCCTGACTTTC. It is translated as CAWSVSELGANVLTF.

The chain has TRBV7-9 and TRBJ2-2, with no clear D. This CDR3 is built from 14 residues. V lost 0 bases to trimming and J lost 6 bases, with 8 bases between them. Germline CDR1 SEHNR, CDR2 FQNEAQ (reference sequence). The DNA of the CDR3 is TGTGCCAGCAGCTTAGCGGCCCGACCCGGGGAGCTGTTTTTT. Protein: CASSLAARPGELFF.

This chain links TRBV6-5 with TRBJ2-1, with 9 bases that match TRBD2. CDR1 MNHEY and CDR2 SVGAGI come from the germline V gene. The CDR3 is 13 residues long. Germline trimming cut 2 bases from V and 11 bases from J; bases unmatched to any gene: 4. This CDR3 is CASSYAAGGQQFF. CDR3 nucleotide sequence: TGTGCCAGCAGTTACGCGGCGGGGGGGCAGCAGTTCTTC.

This sequence joins TRBV5-6 and TRBJ1-1; 10 bases fit TRBD1. Trimming removed 4 bases from V and 3 bases from J; junction bases left unmatched: 9. The CDR3 consists of 16 residues. The germline gives CDR1 SGHDT, CDR2 YYEEEE. The CDR3 reads CASSQKPGQGYTEAFF. The CDR3 bases are TGTGCCAGCAGCCAAAAACCGGGACAGGGGTACACTGAAGCTTTCTTT.

This clone appeared a few times. V usage is TRBV7-8 and J usage is TRBJ1-5; D is perhaps TRBD1 (6 bases). The germline gives CDR1 SGHVS, CDR2 FQNEAQ. The CDR3 runs 21 residues. V was cut by 2 bases and J by 6 bases, with 32 bases left in between. This chain's CDR3 is CASSLRLRSGHRVGVPQPQHF. DNA of the CDR3: TGTGCCAGCAGCTTAAGACTTCGGTCGGGACACCGGGTCGGAGTACCTCAGCCCCAGCATTTT.

CDR3 amino acids: CASSLGLAGGSRPDTQYF. As DNA, the CDR3 is TGTGCCAGCAGCTTAGGACTAGCGGGGGGTTCCCGCCCAGATACGCAGTATTTT. V gene TRBV7-3 combines with J gene TRBJ2-3; 14 bases fit TRBD2. The CDR3 has 18 amino acids. V was pared by 2 bases and J by 4 bases, with 8 bases of the junction left unmatched. Germline V gene sequence: CDR1 SGHTA, CDR2 FQGTGA.

The chain links TRBV7-9 to TRBJ2-5, with D tentatively TRBD1 (6 bases). This CDR3 has 16 amino acids. CDR1 SEHNR and CDR2 FQNEAQ come from the germline V gene (reference sequence). The V end was cut by 4 bases, the J end by 3 bases, with 18 bases between. The CDR3 spells CASSSPGGTIKETQYF. CDR3 sequence (DNA): TGTGCCAGCAGCTCCCCTGGGGGCACGATTAAAGAGACCCAGTACTTC.

The chain links TRBV1 to TRBJ2-1; the tabulated D call, TRBD2, remains unverified against the DNA. TRBV1 corresponds to a pseudogene. CDR3 length: 19 residues. CDR3: CTSRRTSGRPPTINNEQFF. As DNA, the CDR3 is TGCACCAGCAGGCGAACTAGCGGGAGACCGCCAACCATTAACAATGAGCAGTTCTTC.